This T cell receptor beta chain was profiled in a study of blood T cell repertoires in COVID-19. As for the study in general: Sites across the United States, Italy and Spain contributed samples from acute and convalescent COVID-19. T cells, B-cell-depleted T cells, or PBMCs provided the cDNA or gDNA that served as material.

The protocol was immunoSEQ multiplex PCR, while the TCRdb copy is restricted to in-frame clones and leaves out a portion. The table lists 200,000 to 300,000 clones, approximately 82% of them singletons, with roughly 3.2% in the top ten. The CDR3 is 15 residues long. Germline-derived CDR1 and CDR2 are MNHEY and SMNVEV (reference sequence). J was trimmed by 4 bases and V by 4 bases; bases with no gene match: 8. The chain employs TRBV27 and TRBJ1-1; 8 bases fit TRBD1. The clonotype comes from a young woman with acute or convalescent COVID-19. The sequencing sample was made of peripheral blood. CDR3 sequence: CASSYRTGRVTEAFF. The CDR3 region has the DNA TGTGCCAGCAGTTATCGGACAGGGAGGGTCACTGAAGCTTTCTTT.